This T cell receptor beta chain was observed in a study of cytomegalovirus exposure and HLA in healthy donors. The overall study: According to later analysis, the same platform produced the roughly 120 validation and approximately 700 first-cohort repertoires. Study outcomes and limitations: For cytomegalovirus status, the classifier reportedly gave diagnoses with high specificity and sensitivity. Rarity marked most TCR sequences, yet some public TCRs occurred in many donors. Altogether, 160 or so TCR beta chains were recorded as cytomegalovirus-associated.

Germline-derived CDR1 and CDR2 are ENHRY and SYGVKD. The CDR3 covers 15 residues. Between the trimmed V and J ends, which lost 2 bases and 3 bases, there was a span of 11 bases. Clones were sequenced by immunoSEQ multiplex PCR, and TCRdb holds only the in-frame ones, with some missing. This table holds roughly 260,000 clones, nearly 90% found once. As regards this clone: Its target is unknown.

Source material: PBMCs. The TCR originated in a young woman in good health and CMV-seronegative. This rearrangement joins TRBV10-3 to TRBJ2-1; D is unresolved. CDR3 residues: CAISEEALNYNEQFF. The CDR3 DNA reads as TGTGCCATCAGTGAGGAGGCTCTTAACTACAATGAGCAGTTCTTC.